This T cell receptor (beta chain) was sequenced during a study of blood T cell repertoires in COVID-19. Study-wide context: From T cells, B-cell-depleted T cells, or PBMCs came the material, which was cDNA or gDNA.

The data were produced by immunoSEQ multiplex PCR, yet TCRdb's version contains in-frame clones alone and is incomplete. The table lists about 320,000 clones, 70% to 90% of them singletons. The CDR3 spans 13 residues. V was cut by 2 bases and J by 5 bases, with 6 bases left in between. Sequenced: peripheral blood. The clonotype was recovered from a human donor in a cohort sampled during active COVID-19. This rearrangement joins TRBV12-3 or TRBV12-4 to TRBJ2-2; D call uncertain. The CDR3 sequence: CASSLTFTGELFF. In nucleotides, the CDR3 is TGTGCCAGCAGTTTAACATTTACCGGGGAGCTGTTTTTT.